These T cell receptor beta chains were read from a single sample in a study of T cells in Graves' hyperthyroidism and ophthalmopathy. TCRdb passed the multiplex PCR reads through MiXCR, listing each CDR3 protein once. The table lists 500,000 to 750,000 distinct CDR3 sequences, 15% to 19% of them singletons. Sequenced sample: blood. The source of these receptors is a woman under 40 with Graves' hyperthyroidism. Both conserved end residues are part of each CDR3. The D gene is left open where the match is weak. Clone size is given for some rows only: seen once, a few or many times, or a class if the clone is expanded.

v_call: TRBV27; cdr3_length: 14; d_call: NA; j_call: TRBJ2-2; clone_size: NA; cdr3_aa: CANSPGHFTGELFF; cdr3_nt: TGTGCCAACAGCCCCGGACACTTCACCGGGGAGCTGTTTTTT
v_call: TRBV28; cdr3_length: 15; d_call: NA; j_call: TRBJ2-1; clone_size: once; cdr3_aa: CASRDGQSRYNEQFF; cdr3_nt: TGTGCCAGCAGGGATGGACAGTCCCGCTACAATGAGCAGTTCTTC
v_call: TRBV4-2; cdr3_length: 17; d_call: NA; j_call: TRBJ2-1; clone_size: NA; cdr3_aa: CASSQEHYQSSYNGQFF; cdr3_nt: TGTGCCAGCAGCCAAGAGCACTACCAGAGCTCCTACAATGGGCAGTTCTTC
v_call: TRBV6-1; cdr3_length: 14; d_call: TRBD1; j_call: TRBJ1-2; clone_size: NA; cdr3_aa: CATRTGGSNYGYTF; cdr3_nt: TGTGCCACTCGGACAGGGGGGTCTAACTATGGCTACACCTTC
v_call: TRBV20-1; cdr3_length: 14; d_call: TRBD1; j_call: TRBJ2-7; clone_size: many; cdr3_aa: CSARAWGQSYEQYF; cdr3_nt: TGCAGTGCTAGAGCTTGGGGACAGAGCTACGAGCAGTACTTC
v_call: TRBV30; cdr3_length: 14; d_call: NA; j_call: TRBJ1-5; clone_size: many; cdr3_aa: CAWSTSAPSQPQHF; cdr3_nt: TGTGCCTGGAGTACCTCAGCCCCAAGTCAGCCCCAGCATTTT
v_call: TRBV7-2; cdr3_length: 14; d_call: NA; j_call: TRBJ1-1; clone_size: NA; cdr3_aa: CASRQQGPWTEAFF; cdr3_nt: TGTGCCAGCAGACAACAGGGTCCGTGGACTGAAGCTTTCTTT
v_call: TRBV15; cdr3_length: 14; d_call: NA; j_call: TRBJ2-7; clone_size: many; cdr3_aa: CATSRDPGVYEQYF; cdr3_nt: TGTGCCACCAGCAGAGATCCGGGGGTATACGAGCAGTACTTC
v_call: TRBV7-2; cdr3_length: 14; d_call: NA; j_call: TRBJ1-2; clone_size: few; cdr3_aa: CASSSSGEGYGYTF; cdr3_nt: TGTGCCAGCAGCTCCTCAGGGGAGGGCTATGGCTACACCTTC
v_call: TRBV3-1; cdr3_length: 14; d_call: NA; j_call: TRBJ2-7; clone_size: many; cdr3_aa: CASSQDSVSYEQYF; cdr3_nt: TGTGCCAGCAGCCAAGATTCTGTCTCCTACGAGCAGTACTTC
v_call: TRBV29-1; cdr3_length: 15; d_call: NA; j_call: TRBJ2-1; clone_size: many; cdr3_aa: CSVLKVPAAYNEQFF; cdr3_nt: TGCAGCGTTCTGAAGGTCCCGGCAGCCTACAATGAGCAGTTCTTC
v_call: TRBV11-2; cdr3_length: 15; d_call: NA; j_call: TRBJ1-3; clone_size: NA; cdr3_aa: CASSSLTGIRNTIYF; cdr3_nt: TGTGCCAGCAGCTCGTTAACAGGAATAAGGAACACCATATATTTT
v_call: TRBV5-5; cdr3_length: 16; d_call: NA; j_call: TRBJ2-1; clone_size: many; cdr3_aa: CASSLAATTNYNEQFF; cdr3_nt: TGTGCCAGCAGCTTGGCGGCTACCACCAACTACAATGAGCAGTTCTTC
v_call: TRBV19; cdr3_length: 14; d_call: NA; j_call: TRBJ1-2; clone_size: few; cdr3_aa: CASSITSGQYGYTF; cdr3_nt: TGTGCCAGTAGTATAACATCCGGACAGTATGGCTACACCTTC
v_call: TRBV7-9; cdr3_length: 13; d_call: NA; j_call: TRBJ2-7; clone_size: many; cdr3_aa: CASSSTRTYEQYF; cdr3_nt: TGTGCCAGCAGCTCCACGCGGACCTACGAGCAGTACTTC
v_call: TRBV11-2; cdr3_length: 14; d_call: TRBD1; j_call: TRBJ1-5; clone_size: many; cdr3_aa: CASSPDRDNQPQHF; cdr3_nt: TGTGCCAGCAGCCCCGACAGGGACAATCAGCCCCAGCATTTT
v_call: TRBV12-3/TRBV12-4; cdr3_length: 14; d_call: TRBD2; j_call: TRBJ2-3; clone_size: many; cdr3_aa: CASSFGLAGATQYF; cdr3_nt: TGTGCCAGCAGCTTCGGACTAGCGGGAGCTACGCAGTATTTT
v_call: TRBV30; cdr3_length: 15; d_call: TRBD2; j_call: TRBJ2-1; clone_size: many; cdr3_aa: CAWSVGTSGYNEQFF; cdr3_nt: TGTGCCTGGAGTGTAGGGACTAGCGGCTACAATGAGCAGTTCTTC
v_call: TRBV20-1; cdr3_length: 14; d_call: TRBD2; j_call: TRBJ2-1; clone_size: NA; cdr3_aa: CSASGTSGGDEQFF; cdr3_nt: TGCAGTGCTTCCGGGACTAGCGGGGGAGATGAGCAGTTCTTC
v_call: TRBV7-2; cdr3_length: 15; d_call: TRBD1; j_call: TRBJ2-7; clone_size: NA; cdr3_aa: CASSSVGARGYEQYF; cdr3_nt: TGTGCCAGCAGCTCAGTGGGGGCCAGGGGGTACGAGCAGTACTTC
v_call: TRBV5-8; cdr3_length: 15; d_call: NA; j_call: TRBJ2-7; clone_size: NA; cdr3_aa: CASSLYQGHSYEQYF; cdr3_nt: TGTGCCAGCAGCTTGTACCAGGGACACTCCTACGAGCAGTACTTC
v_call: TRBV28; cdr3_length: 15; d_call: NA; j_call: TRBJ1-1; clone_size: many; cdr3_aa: CASSFPTPGFTEAFF; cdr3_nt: TGTGCCAGCAGTTTTCCTACTCCGGGTTTTACTGAAGCTTTCTTT
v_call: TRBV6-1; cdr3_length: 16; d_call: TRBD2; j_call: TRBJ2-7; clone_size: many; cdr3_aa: CASSERGGRVPVEQYF; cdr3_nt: TGTGCCAGCAGTGAACGGGGCGGGAGGGTTCCTGTCGAGCAGTACTTC
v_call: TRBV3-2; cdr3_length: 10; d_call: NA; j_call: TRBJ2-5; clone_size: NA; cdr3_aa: CASSGLAAYF; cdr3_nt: TGTGCCAGCAGTGGACTAGCGGCGTACTTC
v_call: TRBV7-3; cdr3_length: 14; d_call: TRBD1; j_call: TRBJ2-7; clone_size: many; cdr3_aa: CASRRTGDSYEQYF; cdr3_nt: TGTGCCAGCAGGAGGACAGGGGACTCCTACGAGCAGTACTTC